The T cell receptor beta chain under discussion was sequenced for a study of blood T cell repertoires in COVID-19 (TCRdb year 2020). About the investigation overall: Samples from collaborators originated in the United States, Italy and Spain and spanned both the acute and convalescent phases of COVID-19. The material from the prospective study consisted of cDNA or gDNA derived from T cells, B-cell-depleted T cells, or PBMCs. Subjects who had been exposed to COVID-19, were actively infected with it, or had recovered from it provided the deeply sampled blood TCRbeta repertoires that made up the dataset. A freely available public database, intended as a resource for researchers studying the immune response to SARS-CoV-2, is where the repertoires were released. Samples were obtained from the ongoing ImmuneRACE study (first 160 participants) and from about 1,300 subjects provided by 6 global collaborators. Sample metadata almost always included a de-identified subject ID, COVID-19 status, age in years and sex. HLA class I and class II types, where available, came from metadata supplied by the sample provider rather than from assay-based typing.

Study-level results and caveats: The quantity of clinical and demographic metadata differed by source and by participant and was supplied without curation.

The immunoSEQ Assay, a bias-controlled multiplex PCR, was used to amplify TCRbeta CDR3 regions from genomic DNA. The paper's processing steps were these. Within the assay, amplification of reference gene primers was used to estimate how many nucleated cells each sample contained. To quantify the absolute abundance of each unique TCRbeta CDR3 rearrangement, sequence reads were collapsed and filtered. For each sample, productive Simpson clonality was calculated as the square root of Simpson's diversity index over productive rearrangements. Not all clones reach the TCRdb copy of this immuneACCESS table, which keeps in-frame sequences only. Checked studies attribute under half of the gap to unresolved V genes and leave the rest unexplained. V, J and clone size reflect that table, while D and trimming were determined from the DNA. This sample comprises about 150,000 clones, about 85% of them detected only once. 5.5% to 8% of the sample is in the top ten clones.

One collaborating source in Seattle enrolled patients during active infection and followed them longitudinally through the course of disease. Collaborating institutions collected whole blood in K2EDTA tubes following their own protocols. For TCRbeta analysis, collaborators shipped samples as frozen whole blood, isolated PBMCs, or DNA extracted from either of those sample types. The CDR3, from cysteine to phenylalanine, totals 15 residues. Only the CDR3 part of the read is kept: 45 bases, read in frame from the first base. Relative to germline, V is missing 7 bases and J is missing 0 bases, with 6 bases of the junction outside any gene match. The germline V gene (reference sequence) supplies CDR1 LNHDA and CDR2 SQIVND. This clone has just one count. Its antigen is currently not known. The record has no base qualities; no much larger clone is one base away.

Source material: peripheral blood. This receptor was identified in a man older than 75 with COVID-19, enrolled during active disease. The chain couples TRBV19 to TRBJ1-1; a stretch of 9 junction bases matches TRBD1. The bases are TGTGCCAGTAAGAACAGGGGGCTTGTGAACACTGAAGCTTTCTTT. Its protein is CASKNRGLVNTEAFF.